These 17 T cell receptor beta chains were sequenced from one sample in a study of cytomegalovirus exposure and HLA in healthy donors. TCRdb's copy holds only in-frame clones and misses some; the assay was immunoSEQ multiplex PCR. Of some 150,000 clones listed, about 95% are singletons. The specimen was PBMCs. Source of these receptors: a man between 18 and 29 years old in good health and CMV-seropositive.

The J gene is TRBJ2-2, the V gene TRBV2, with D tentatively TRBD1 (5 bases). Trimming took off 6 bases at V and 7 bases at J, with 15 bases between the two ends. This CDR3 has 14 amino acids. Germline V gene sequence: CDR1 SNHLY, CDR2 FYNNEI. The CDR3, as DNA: TGTGCCAGCAGGCAGGACACCTATAACGGGGAGCTGTTTTTT. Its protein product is CASRQDTYNGELFF.

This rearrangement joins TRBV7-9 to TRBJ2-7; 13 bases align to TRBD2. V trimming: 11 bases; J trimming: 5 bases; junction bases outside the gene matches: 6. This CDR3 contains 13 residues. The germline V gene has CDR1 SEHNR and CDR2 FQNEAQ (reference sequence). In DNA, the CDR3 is TGTGCCGTTCCGGGACTAGCGGGAAACGAGCAGTACTTC. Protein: CAVPGLAGNEQYF.

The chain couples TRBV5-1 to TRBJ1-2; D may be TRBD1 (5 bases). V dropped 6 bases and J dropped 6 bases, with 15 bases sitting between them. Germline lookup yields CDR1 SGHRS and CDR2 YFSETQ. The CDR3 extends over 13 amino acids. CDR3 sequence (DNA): TGCGCCAGCACCCTGGGGGGTTTGGATGGCTACACCTTC. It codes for CASTLGGLDGYTF.

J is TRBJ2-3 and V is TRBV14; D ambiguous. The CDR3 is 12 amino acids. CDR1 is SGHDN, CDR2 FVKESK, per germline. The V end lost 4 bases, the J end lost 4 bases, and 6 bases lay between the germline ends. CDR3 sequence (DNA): TGTGCCAGCAGCCTCTATTCAGATACGCAGTATTTT. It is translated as CASSLYSDTQYF.

CDR3 loop: CASSSGTYNEQFF. The CDR3 DNA follows: TGTGCCAGCAGTAGCGGGACTTACAATGAGCAGTTCTTC. V is TRBV28 and J is TRBJ2-1; 7 positions agree with TRBD2. The CDR3 has 13 residues. Germline V gives CDR1 MDHEN, CDR2 SYDVKM. V was clipped by 5 bases and J by 4 bases; unmatched bases: 2.

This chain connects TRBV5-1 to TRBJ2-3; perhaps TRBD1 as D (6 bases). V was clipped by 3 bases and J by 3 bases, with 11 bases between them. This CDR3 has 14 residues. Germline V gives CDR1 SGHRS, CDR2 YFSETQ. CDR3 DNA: TGCGCCAGCAGCTCCACCACAGGGACAGATACGCAGTATTTT. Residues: CASSSTTGTDTQYF.

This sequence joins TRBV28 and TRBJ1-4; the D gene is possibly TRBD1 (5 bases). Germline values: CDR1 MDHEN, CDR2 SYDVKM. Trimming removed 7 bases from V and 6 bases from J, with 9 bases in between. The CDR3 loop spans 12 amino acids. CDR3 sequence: CASNQGYEKLFF. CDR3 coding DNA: TGTGCCAGCAACCAGGGTTATGAAAAACTGTTTTTT.

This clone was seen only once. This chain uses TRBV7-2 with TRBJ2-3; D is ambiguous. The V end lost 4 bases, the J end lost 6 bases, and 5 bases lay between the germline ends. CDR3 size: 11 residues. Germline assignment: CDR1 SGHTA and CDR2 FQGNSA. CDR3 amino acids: CASSYGDTQYF. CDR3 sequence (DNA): TGTGCCAGCAGCTACGGGGATACGCAGTATTTT.

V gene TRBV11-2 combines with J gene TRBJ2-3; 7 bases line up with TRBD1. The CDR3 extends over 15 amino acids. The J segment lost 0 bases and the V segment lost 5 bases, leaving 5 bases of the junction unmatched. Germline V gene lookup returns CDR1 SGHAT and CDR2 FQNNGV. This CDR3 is CASSPRGPSTDTQYF. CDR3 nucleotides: TGTGCCAGCAGCCCGAGGGGGCCGAGCACAGATACGCAGTATTTT.

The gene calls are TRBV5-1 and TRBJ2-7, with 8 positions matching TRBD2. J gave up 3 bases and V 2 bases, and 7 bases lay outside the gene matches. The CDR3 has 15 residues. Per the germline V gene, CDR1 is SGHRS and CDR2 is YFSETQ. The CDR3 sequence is CASSFSGSQVYEQYF. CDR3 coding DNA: TGCGCCAGCAGCTTCAGCGGGAGTCAGGTCTACGAGCAGTACTTC.

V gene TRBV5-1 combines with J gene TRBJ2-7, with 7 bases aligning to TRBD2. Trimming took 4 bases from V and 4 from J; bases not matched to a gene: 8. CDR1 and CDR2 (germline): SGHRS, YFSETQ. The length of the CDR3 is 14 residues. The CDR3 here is CASSPPGLPYEQYF. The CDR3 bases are TGCGCCAGCAGCCCACCGGGACTACCTTACGAGCAGTACTTC.

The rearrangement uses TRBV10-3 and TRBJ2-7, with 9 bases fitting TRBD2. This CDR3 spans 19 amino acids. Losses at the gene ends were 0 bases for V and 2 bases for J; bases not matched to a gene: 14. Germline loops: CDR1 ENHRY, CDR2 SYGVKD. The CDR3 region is CAISESRTEASGAPYEQYF. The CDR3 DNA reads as TGTGCCATCAGTGAGTCGAGAACAGAGGCTAGCGGGGCCCCCTACGAGCAGTACTTC.

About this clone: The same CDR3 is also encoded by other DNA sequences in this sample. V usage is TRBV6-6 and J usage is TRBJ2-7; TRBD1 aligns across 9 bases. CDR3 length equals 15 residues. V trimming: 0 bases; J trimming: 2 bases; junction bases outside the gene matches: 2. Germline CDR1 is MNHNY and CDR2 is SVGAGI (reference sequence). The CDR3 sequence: CASSYSTGGTYEQYF. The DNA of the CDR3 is TGTGCCAGCAGTTACTCGACAGGGGGGACCTACGAGCAGTACTTC.

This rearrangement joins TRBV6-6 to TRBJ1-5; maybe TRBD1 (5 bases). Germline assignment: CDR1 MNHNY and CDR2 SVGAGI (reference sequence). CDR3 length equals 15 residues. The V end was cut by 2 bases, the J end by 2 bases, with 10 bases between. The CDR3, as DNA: TGTGCCAGCAGTTACGGGGCAGGCGGCAATCAGCCCCAGCATTTT. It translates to CASSYGAGGNQPQHF.

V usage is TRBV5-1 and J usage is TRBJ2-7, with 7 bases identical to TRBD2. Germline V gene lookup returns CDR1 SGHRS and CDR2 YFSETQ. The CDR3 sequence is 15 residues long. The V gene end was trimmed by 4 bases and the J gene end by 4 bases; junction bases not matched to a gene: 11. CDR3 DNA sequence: TGCGCCAGCAGCCCCCTGGAACTAGCGACTTACGAGCAGTACTTC. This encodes CASSPLELATYEQYF.

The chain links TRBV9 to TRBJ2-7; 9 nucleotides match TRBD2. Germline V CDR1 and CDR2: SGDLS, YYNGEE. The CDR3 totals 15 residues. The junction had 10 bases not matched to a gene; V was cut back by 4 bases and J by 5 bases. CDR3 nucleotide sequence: TGTGCCAGCAGCCTAAGTAGCGGGAGCGTGAACGAGCAGTACTTC. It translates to CASSLSSGSVNEQYF.

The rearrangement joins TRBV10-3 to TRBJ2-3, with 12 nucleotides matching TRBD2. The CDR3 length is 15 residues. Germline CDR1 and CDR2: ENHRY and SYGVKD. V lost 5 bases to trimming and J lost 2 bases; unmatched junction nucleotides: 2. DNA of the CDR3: TGTGCCATCAGTCTAGCGGGAGGGGACACAGATACGCAGTATTTT. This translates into CAISLAGGDTDTQYF.